Below, 14 T cell receptor beta chains from the same sample are listed, as sequenced in a study of cytotoxic CD8 clonotypes in ibrutinib-treated CLL (dated by TCRdb to the early 2020s). Explained via the paper, the time point label denotes: 12 to 13 months on ibrutinib. Library method: the immunoSEQ multiplex PCR assay. As stored in TCRdb, this immuneACCESS dataset retains in-frame rearrangements with V and J assigned. A fraction of the clones does not appear; measured against another copy, unresolved V genes explain less than half of the discrepancy, and the remainder lacks a known reason. The sample yields about 140,000 clones; around three quarters were counted once. The top ten clonotypes cover approximately 28% of the sample. The sequences come from PBMCs, collected after 12 months of ibrutinib treatment. All receptors come from a human donor with chronic lymphocytic leukemia.

The chain has TRBV6-1 and TRBJ1-2; 8 nucleotides agree with TRBD1. Germline CDR1 is MNHNS and CDR2 is SASEGT. J was trimmed by 7 bases and V by 6 bases; bases with no gene match: 7. This CDR3 is 13 amino acids long. CDR3 DNA: TGTGCCAGCAGCGGGACAGGCTTAAGTGGCTACACCTTC. It yields the protein CASSGTGLSGYTF.

The chain employs TRBV2 and TRBJ2-7; no clear D gene. Per the germline V gene, CDR1 is SNHLY and CDR2 is FYNNEI. The CDR3 sequence is 13 residues long. Trimming took off 9 bases at V and 3 bases at J, with 15 bases between the two ends. CDR3 DNA sequence: TGTGCCAGGAGACTGATACGTGACTACGAGCAGTACTTC. Amino acids: CARRLIRDYEQYF.

Here the CDR3 reads CASSPPGTGNYEQYF. CDR3 in DNA: TGTGCCAGCTCACCACCTGGAACAGGGAACTACGAGCAGTACTTC. The J gene is TRBJ2-7, the V gene TRBV18; possibly TRBD1 for D (6 bases). The V gene's germline CDR1 is KGHSH and CDR2 LQKENI. Deletions cut 0 bases from V and 3 bases from J, with 12 bases between. CDR3 length equals 15 residues.

The chain recombines TRBV10-3 with TRBJ2-2; D remains unclear. Germline CDR1 reads ENHRY; CDR2 reads SYGVKD. Trimming left V 10 bases short and J 8 bases short, with 14 bases between. The CDR3 runs 12 residues. CDR3 protein: CASLRPVGELFF. CDR3 DNA sequence: TGTGCCAGCCTAAGGCCGGTGGGGGAGCTGTTTTTT.

This clone was seen a few times. The chain combines TRBV6-5 with TRBJ2-3, with 8 bases fitting TRBD1. The CDR3 contains 14 residues. The V gene's germline CDR1 is MNHEY and CDR2 SVGAGI. Losses at the gene ends were 2 bases for V and 3 bases for J; bases not matched to a gene: 1. CDR3 nucleotides: TGTGCCAGCAGTTACGGGACAGGAACAGATACGCAGTATTTT. This translates into CASSYGTGTDTQYF.

The CDR3 reads CAWTRGGSSYEQYF. In nucleotides, the CDR3 is TGTGCCTGGACCCGAGGGGGATCCAGCTACGAGCAGTACTTC. This sequence joins TRBV30 and TRBJ2-7, with D maybe TRBD1 (6 bases). The CDR3 runs to 14 residues. Germline CDR1 GTSNPN, CDR2 SVGIG (reference sequence). The germline V and J ends were trimmed by 4 bases and 3 bases, with 16 bases remaining between them. The full variable domain, completed using reference TRBV30 and TRBJ2-7, is SQTIHQWPATLVQPVGSPLSLECTVEGTSNPNLYWYRQAAGRGLQLLFYSVGIGQISSEVPQNLSASRPQDRQFILSSKKLLLSDSGFYLCAWTRGGSSYEQYFGPGTRLTVT.

The rearrangement uses TRBV21-1 and TRBJ1-2. TRBV21-1 constitutes a pseudogene. The CDR3 is 14 residues long. This CDR3 reads CASKVRFGGYGYTF. Here the CDR3 DNA reads TGTGCCAGCAAAGTAAGGTTCGGGGGGTATGGCTACACCTTC.

J is TRBJ2-1 and V is TRBV7-2; D unclear. Trimming cost V 1 base and J 3 bases, with 10 bases left between them. The CDR3 is 15 amino acids. Germline CDR1 is SGHTA and CDR2 is FQGNSA. CDR3 nucleotides: TGTGCCAGCAGCTTAGGTTCCGGTTACTACAATGAGCAGTTCTTC. This encodes CASSLGSGYYNEQFF.

The chain recombines TRBV30 with TRBJ1-4; the D gene is possibly TRBD1 (5 bases). CDR1 is GTSNPN, CDR2 SVGIG, per germline (reference sequence). The length of the CDR3 is 14 residues. Trimming stripped 2 bases from V and 6 bases from J, with 13 bases between. CDR3 residues: CAWSRGTWDEKLFF. The CDR3, as DNA: TGTGCCTGGAGTAGAGGGACCTGGGATGAAAAACTGTTTTTT.

The V gene is TRBV18, the J gene TRBJ2-1; D may be TRBD2 (7 bases). There are 15 residues in the CDR3. Germline lookup yields CDR1 KGHSH and CDR2 LQKENI. V was pared by 5 bases and J by 4 bases, with 15 bases between. CDR3: CASSAPGGLYNEQFF. The CDR3 region has the DNA TGTGCCAGCTCAGCTCCGGGGGGCCTTTACAATGAGCAGTTCTTC.

The chain combines TRBV4-1 with TRBJ2-4, with 9 bases lining up with TRBD2. The J segment lost 1 base and the V segment lost 3 bases, leaving 4 bases of the junction unmatched. The CDR3 extends over 16 amino acids. In germline, CDR1 is MGHRA, CDR2 YSYEKL. CDR3 protein: CASSHIAGVAKNIQYF. The DNA of the CDR3 is TGCGCCAGCAGCCACATAGCGGGGGTGGCCAAAAACATTCAGTACTTC.

The chain employs TRBV6-6 and TRBJ1-5, with TRBD1 matching 7 bases. The CDR3 is 13 residues long. Germline CDR1 reads MNHNY; CDR2 reads SVGAGI (reference sequence). After removal of 10 bases from V and 13 bases from J, the junction contained 16 bases not matched to a gene. Here the CDR3 reads CAISQGGGTPQHF. In DNA form, the CDR3 reads TGTGCCATCTCCCAGGGGGGGGGTACCCCTCAGCATTTT.

The CDR3 loop is CASSPPRDRVSNQPQHF. As DNA, the CDR3 is TGTGCCAGCTCACCACCGAGAGACAGGGTAAGCAATCAGCCCCAGCATTTT. V gene TRBV18 combines with J gene TRBJ1-5, with 7 bases that match TRBD1. V trimming: 0 bases; J trimming: 1 base; junction bases outside the gene matches: 6. CDR1 and CDR2 (germline): KGHSH, LQKENI. This CDR3 has 17 residues. Full variable domain (rest looked up from reference TRBV18 and TRBJ1-5): NAGVMQNPRHLVRRRGQEARLRCSPMKGHSHVYWYRQLPEEGLKFMVYLQKENIIDESGMPKERFSAEFPKEGPSILRIQQVVRGDSAAYFCASSPPRDRVSNQPQHFGDGTRLSIL.

This clone was observed a few times. J is TRBJ2-7 and V is TRBV19, with 7 bases lining up with TRBD1. The junction had 12 bases not matched to a gene; V was cut back by 4 bases and J by 0 bases. The CDR3 totals 17 residues. The germline CDR1 and CDR2 sequences are LNHDA and SQIVND (reference sequence). The CDR3 nucleotides read TGTGCCAGTAGTACCCTACCAGGACAGGCGTTCTCCTACGAGCAGTACTTC. Translation gives CASSTLPGQAFSYEQYF. Supplemented by reference TRBV19 and TRBJ2-7, the full variable domain reads DGGITQSPKYLFRKEGQNVTLSCEQNLNHDAMYWYRQDPGQGLRLIYYSQIVNDFQKGDIAEGYSVSREKKESFPLTVTSAQKNPTAFYLCASSTLPGQAFSYEQYFGPGTRLTVT.